This TCR beta chain came from a study of cytomegalovirus exposure and HLA in healthy donors. Study details: Inside one of the first data releases sat about 85 million unique TCRs taken from HLA-typed donors. Study-wide results and caveats: It was reported that the classifier diagnosed cytomegalovirus status with high specificity and sensitivity in both the original and validation cohorts. Presence/absence analyses assumed roughly uniform sequencing depth across donors.

J gave up 5 bases and V 7 bases, and 9 bases lay outside the gene matches. The length of the CDR3 is 16 residues. The germline V gene has CDR1 SNHLY and CDR2 FYNNEI. When sampled, the donors appeared nominally healthy, though they likely had unrecorded immune exposures. Concerning this clone itself: Its specificity is unknown.

The PCR was carried out with 60 Vbeta primers and 13 Jbeta primers. Here immunoSEQ multiplex PCR was the method, and the copy in TCRdb shows in-frame clones only, minus some. This sample yields 160,000 or so clones, of which around 88% are seen a single time; 0.85% belongs to the top ten. This chain links TRBV2 with TRBJ2-5; TRBD2 matches 14 bases. This clonotype was sampled from a woman aged 25 to 45 in good health and CMV-seronegative. The sequenced sample was PBMCs. CDR3 sequence reads: CASTRLAGGPMETQYF. The CDR3 DNA reads as TGTGCCAGCACAAGACTAGCGGGGGGGCCGATGGAGACCCAGTACTTC.